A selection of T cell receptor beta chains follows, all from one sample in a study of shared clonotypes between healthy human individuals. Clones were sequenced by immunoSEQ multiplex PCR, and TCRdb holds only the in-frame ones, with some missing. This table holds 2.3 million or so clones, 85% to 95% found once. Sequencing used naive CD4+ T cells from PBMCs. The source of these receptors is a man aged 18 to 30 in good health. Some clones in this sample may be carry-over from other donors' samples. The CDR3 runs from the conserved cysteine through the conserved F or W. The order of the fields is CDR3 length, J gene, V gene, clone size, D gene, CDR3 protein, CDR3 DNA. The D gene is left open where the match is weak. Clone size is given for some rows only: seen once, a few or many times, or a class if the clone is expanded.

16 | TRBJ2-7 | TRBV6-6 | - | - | CASNHLPGYNTYEQYF | TGTGCCAGCAATCATTTACCGGGTTACAACACCTACGAGCAGTACTTC
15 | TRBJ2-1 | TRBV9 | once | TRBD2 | CASSGPIAGSNEQFF | TGTGCCAGCAGCGGCCCCATAGCGGGAAGCAATGAGCAGTTCTTC
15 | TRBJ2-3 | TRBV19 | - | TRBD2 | CASRPGTSRGDTQYF | TGTGCCAGTAGGCCCGGGACTAGTCGGGGAGATACGCAGTATTTT
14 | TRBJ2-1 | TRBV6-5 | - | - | CASSYGGASNEQFF | TGTGCCAGCAGTTACGGGGGAGCAAGCAATGAGCAGTTCTTC
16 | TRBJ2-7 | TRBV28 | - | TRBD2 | CASSSWTSGTRDEQYF | TGTGCCAGCAGTTCGTGGACTAGCGGGACTAGGGACGAGCAGTACTTC
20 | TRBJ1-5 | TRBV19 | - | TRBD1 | CASRPTGERGKIRGNQPQHF | TGTGCCAGTAGACCGACAGGGGAAAGGGGCAAAATCAGGGGCAATCAGCCCCAGCATTTT
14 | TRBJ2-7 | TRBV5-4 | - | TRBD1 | CASRPGTGVYEQYF | TGTGCCAGCAGACCCGGGACAGGGGTCTACGAGCAGTACTTC
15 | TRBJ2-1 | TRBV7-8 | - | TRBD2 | CASSHSGSSYNEQFF | TGTGCCAGCAGTCATAGCGGGAGCTCCTACAATGAGCAGTTCTTC
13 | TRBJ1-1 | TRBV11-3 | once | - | CASSSGVNTEAFF | TGTGCCAGCAGCTCAGGGGTGAACACTGAAGCTTTCTTT
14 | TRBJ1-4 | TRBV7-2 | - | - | CASSLGGAGEKLFF | TGTGCCAGCAGCCTGGGCGGGGCCGGAGAAAAACTGTTTTTT
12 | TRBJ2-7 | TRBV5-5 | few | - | CASRGNSYEQYF | TGTGCCAGCAGGGGTAACTCCTACGAGCAGTACTTC
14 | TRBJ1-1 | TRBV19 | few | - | CASSSEYMNTEAFF | TGTGCCAGTAGCTCAGAGTACATGAACACTGAAGCTTTCTTT
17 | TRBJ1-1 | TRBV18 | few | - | CASSPPGGRGANTEAFF | TGTGCCAGCTCACCACCTGGAGGGCGGGGAGCGAACACTGAAGCTTTCTTT
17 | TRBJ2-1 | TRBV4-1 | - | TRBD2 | CASSQLWASGKDNEQFF | TGCGCCAGCAGCCAGCTCTGGGCTAGCGGAAAGGACAATGAGCAGTTCTTC
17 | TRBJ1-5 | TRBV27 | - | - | CASSSYAVGAGGQPQHF | TGTGCCAGCAGTTCCTACGCCGTTGGAGCGGGCGGTCAGCCCCAGCATTTT
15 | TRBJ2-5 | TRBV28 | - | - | CASSTYGQFQETQYF | TGTGCCAGCAGTACCTACGGACAGTTCCAAGAGACCCAGTACTTC
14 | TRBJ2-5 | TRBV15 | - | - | CATSRGPRGETQYF | TGTGCCACCAGCAGGGGACCGAGAGGGGAGACCCAGTACTTC
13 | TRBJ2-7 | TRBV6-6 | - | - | CASSYLGRYEQYF | TGTGCCAGCAGTTACTTAGGACGTTACGAGCAGTACTTC
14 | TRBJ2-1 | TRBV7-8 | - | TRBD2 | CASSLGTSGSEQFF | TGTGCCAGCAGCTTAGGGACTAGCGGGAGTGAGCAGTTCTTC
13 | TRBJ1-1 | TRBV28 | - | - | CASSLRQDTEAFF | TGTGCCAGCAGTTTACGACAGGACACTGAAGCTTTCTTT
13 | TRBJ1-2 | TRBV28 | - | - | CASQVTGRYGYTF | TGTGCCAGCCAGGTGACAGGCAGATATGGCTACACCTTC
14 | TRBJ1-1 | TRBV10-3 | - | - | CAISVRGADTEAFF | TGTGCCATCAGTGTCAGAGGGGCGGACACTGAAGCTTTCTTT
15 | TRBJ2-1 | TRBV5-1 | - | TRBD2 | CASSLGLAGVNEQFF | TGCGCCAGCAGCCTTGGACTAGCGGGGGTCAATGAGCAGTTCTTC
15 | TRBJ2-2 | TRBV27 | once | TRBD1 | CAARGHGGGQGQLFF | TGTGCCGCCCGTGGGCATGGTGGGGGACAGGGACAGCTGTTTTTT
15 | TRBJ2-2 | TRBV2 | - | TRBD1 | CASNYQGANTGELFF | TGTGCCAGCAACTATCAGGGGGCGAACACCGGGGAGCTGTTTTTT
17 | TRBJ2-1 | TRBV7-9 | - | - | CASSSLYTGPVYNEQFF | TGTGCCAGCAGCTCATTATATACAGGGCCGGTCTACAATGAGCAGTTCTTC
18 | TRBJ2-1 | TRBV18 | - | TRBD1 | CASSPGTGRTRSYNEQFF | TGTGCCAGCTCTCCCGGGACAGGCCGTACTAGATCCTACAATGAGCAGTTCTTC
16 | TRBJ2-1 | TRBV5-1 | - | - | CASSLDGGGVYNEQFF | TGCGCCAGCAGCTTGGACGGGGGAGGAGTTTACAATGAGCAGTTCTTC
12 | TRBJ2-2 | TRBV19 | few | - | CASNVGTGELFF | TGTGCCAGTAACGTCGGCACCGGGGAGCTGTTTTTT
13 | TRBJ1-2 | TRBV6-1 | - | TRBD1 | CASREGGGEGYTF | TGTGCCAGCAGAGAAGGGGGCGGTGAAGGCTACACCTTC
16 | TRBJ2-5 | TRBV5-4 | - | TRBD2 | CASSPLAGGCQETQYF | TGTGCCAGCAGCCCACTAGCGGGAGGGTGCCAAGAGACCCAGTACTTC
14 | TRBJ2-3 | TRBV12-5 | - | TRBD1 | CASQSTGGTDTQYF | TGTGCTAGTCAATCAACAGGGGGCACAGATACGCAGTATTTT
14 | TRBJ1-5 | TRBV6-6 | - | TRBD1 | CASAQGTANQPQHF | TGTGCCAGCGCACAAGGGACAGCCAATCAGCCCCAGCATTTT
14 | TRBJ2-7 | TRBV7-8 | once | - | CASSLGRALYEQYF | TGTGCCAGCAGCTTAGGTAGGGCGCTCTACGAGCAGTACTTC
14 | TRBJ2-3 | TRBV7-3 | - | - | CASSFGSLADTQYF | TGTGCCAGCAGCTTCGGCTCCCTCGCAGATACGCAGTATTTT
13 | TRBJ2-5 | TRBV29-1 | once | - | CSVKAQYQETQYF | TGCAGCGTGAAAGCACAGTACCAAGAGACCCAGTACTTC
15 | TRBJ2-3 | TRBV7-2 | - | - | CASSFSGRSTDTQYF | TGTGCCAGCAGCTTCTCGGGACGGAGCACAGATACGCAGTATTTT
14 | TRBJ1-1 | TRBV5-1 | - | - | CASSVDSQRAEAFF | TGCGCCAGCAGCGTGGACTCTCAAAGGGCTGAAGCTTTCTTT
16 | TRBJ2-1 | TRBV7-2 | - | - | CASSPPGLTGRNEQFF | TGTGCCAGCAGCCCCCCCGGTTTGACGGGGCGCAATGAGCAGTTCTTC
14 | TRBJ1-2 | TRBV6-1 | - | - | CASSPGGQNYGYTF | TGTGCCAGCAGTCCCGGGGGACAAAACTATGGCTACACCTTC
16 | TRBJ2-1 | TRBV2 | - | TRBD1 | CASSAPGTVLGNEQFF | TGTGCCAGCAGTGCTCCGGGGACAGTCCTGGGTAATGAGCAGTTCTTC
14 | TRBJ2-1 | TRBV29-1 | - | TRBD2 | CSVEAGLAMNEQFF | TGCAGCGTTGAGGCAGGACTAGCGATGAATGAGCAGTTCTTC
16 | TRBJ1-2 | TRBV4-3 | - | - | CASSQAYGGYTYGYTF | TGCGCCAGCAGCCAAGCATACGGAGGCTATACATATGGCTACACCTTC
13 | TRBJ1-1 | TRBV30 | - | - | CAWSVYRNTEAFF | TGTGCCTGGAGTGTATACAGGAACACTGAAGCTTTCTTT
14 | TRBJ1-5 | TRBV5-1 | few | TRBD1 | CASSQTGDNQPQHF | TGCGCCAGCAGCCAGACAGGGGATAATCAGCCCCAGCATTTT
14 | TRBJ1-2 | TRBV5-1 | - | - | CASSEGSLSYGYTF | TGCGCCAGCTCAGAGGGGTCGCTCTCCTATGGCTACACCTTC
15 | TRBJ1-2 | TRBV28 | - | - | CASSLGGSANYGYTF | TGTGCCAGCAGTTTAGGGGGCAGTGCTAACTATGGCTACACCTTC
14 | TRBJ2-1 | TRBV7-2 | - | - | CASSFGTPIIEQFF | TGTGCCAGCAGCTTCGGGACTCCCATTATTGAGCAGTTCTTC